This T cell receptor beta chain was identified during a study of cytomegalovirus exposure and HLA in healthy donors. This clone occurred once. Assay used: immunoSEQ multiplex PCR; TCRdb lists only in-frame clones, some missing. The sample consists of about 140,000 clones, 80% to 90% of them appearing once. Germline CDR1 reads MNHEY; CDR2 reads SMNVEV (reference sequence). V lost 3 bases to trimming and J lost 1 base, with 10 bases between them. CDR3 size: 14 residues. V and J are TRBV27 and TRBJ2-7, with TRBD1 as a possible D gene (6 bases). The sequenced material came from PBMCs. The TCR originated in a man in his late teens or twenties in good health and CMV-seronegative. CDR3 sequence reads: CASSFLQGSYEQYF. The CDR3 nucleotides are TGTGCCAGCAGTTTTTTACAGGGATCCTACGAGCAGTACTTC.